This T cell receptor (beta chain) was sequenced in a study of blood T cell repertoires in COVID-19. Study details: Collection of acute and convalescent COVID-19 samples took place in the United States, Italy and Spain.

In the original analysis: Reference gene primer amplification yielded estimated nucleated cell counts. Generated by immunoSEQ multiplex PCR, the TCRdb table keeps only in-frame clones and is missing some. V, J and clone size derive from that table, while D and trimming were established from the DNA sequence. In the table there are about 140,000 clones, 65% to 85% of which are singletons. Material: peripheral blood. The clonotype originates from a woman between 55 and 75 years old with acute or convalescent COVID-19.

CDR3 sequence reads: CATSLGLGDKSSYNEQFF. The CDR3 DNA reads TGTGCCACCAGCTTGGGACTTGGGGATAAAAGCTCCTACAATGAGCAGTTCTTC. The V and J genes are TRBV15 and TRBJ2-1, with a possible D match to TRBD2 (6 bases). Trimming removed 5 bases at V and 0 bases at J, with 20 bases between. The CDR3 has 18 amino acids. The germline V gene encodes CDR1 LNHNV and CDR2 YYDKDF (reference sequence).